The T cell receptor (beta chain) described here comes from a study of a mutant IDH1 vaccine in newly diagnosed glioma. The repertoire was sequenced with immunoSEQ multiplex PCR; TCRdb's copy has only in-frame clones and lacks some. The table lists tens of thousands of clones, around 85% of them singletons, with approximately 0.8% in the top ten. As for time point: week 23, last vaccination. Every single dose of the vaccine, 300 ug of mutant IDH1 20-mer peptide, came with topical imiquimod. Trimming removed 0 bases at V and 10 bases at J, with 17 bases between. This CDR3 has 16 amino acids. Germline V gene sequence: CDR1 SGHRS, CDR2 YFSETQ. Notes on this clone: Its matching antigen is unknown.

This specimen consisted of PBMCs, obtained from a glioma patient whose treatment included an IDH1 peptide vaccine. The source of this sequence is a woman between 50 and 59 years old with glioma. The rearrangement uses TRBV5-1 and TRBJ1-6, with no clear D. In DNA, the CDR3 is TGCGCCAGCAGCTTGGAGTGGTCAGTAGGAAGATCACCCCTCCACTTT. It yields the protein CASSLEWSVGRSPLHF.